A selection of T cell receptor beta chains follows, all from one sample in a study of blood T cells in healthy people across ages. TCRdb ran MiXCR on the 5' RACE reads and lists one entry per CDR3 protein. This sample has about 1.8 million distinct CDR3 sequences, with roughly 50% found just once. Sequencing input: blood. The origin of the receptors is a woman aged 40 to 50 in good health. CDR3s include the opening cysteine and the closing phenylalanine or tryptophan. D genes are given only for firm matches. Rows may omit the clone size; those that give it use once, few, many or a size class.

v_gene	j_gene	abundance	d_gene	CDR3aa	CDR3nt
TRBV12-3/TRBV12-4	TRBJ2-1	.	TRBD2	CASSLKRGSSYSEQFF	TGTGCCAGCAGTTTAAAGCGGGGCTCTTCCTACAGTGAGCAGTTCTTC
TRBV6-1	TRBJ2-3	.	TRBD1	CASRRRTGTGGTDTQYF	TGTGCCAGCAGACGTAGGACCGGGACAGGGGGCACAGATACGCAGTATTTT
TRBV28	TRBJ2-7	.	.	CASSLGPQPGSVPPAQYEQYF	TGTGCCAGCAGTTTAGGCCCCCAACCAGGGTCAGTTCCCCCGGCTCAGTACGAGCAGTACTTC
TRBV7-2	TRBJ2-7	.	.	CASSALSTGSYEQYF	TGTGCCAGCAGCGCCCTGTCGACTGGGAGCTACGAGCAGTACTTC
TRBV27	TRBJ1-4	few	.	CASSPSPGGPHEKLFF	TGTGCCAGCAGTCCATCCCCTGGAGGGCCCCATGAAAAACTGTTTTTT
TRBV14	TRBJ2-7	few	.	CASSQVRYEQYF	TGTGCCAGCAGCCAAGTACGATACGAGCAGTACTTC
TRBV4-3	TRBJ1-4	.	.	CASSPEEGAGGEKLFF	TGCGCCAGCAGCCCAGAGGAAGGGGCTGGAGGGGAAAAACTGTTTTTT
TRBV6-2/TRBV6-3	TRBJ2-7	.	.	CASSYLGTLKPYEQYF	TGTGCCAGCAGTTACCTCGGGACCCTGAAGCCTTACGAGCAGTACTTC
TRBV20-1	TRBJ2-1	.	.	CSARPRERVYNEQFF	TGCAGTGCTAGACCACGGGAGAGGGTTTACAATGAGCAGTTCTTC
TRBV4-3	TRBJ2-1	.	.	CASSPLVSLSGPINEQFF	TGCGCCAGCAGCCCGCTAGTTTCTTTGTCCGGACCAATCAATGAGCAGTTCTTC
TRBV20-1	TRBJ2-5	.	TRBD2	CSAPGLAGVETQYF	TGCAGTGCTCCAGGTCTAGCGGGGGTAGAGACCCAGTACTTC
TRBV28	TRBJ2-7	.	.	CASSLRQTSYEQYF	TGTGCCAGCAGTTTGCGACAGACGTCCTACGAGCAGTACTTC
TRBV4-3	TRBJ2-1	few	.	CASSQGYGQTYNEQFF	TGCGCCAGCAGCCAAGGGTACGGGCAAACCTACAATGAGCAGTTCTTC
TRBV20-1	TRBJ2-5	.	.	CSARPGLIETQYF	TGCAGTGCTAGGCCGGGCCTCATAGAGACCCAGTACTTC
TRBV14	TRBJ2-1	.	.	CASSQDLVTEQFF	TGTGCCAGCAGCCAAGATCTCGTCACGGAGCAGTTCTTC
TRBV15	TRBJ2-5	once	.	CATSRKPTVGQETQYF	TGTGCCACCAGCAGAAAACCAACAGTAGGGCAAGAGACCCAGTACTTC
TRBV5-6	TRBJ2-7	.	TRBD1	CASSLTATGVSYEQYF	TGTGCCAGCAGCTTGACCGCGACAGGGGTGTCCTACGAGCAGTACTTC
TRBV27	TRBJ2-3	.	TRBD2	CASMSGGVFTDTQYF	TGTGCCAGCATGAGCGGGGGGGTATTCACAGATACGCAGTATTTT
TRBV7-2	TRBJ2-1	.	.	CASSLEGVVRYKEQFF	TGTGCCAGCAGCTTAGAGGGGGTCGTAAGGTACAAGGAGCAGTTCTTC
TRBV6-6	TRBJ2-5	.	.	CASSYSRGASGPETQYF	TGTGCCAGCAGTTACTCGAGAGGGGCGAGCGGTCCAGAGACCCAGTACTTC
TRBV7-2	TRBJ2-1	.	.	CASSLRPWEYNEQFF	TGTGCCAGCAGCTTACGTCCCTGGGAATACAATGAGCAGTTCTTC
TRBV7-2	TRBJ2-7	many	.	CASSDRYGQYF	TGTGCCAGCAGCGATCGTTACGGGCAGTACTTC
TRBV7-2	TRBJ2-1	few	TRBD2	CASSSILAGARNEQFF	TGTGCCAGCAGCTCTATTTTAGCGGGTGCCCGCAATGAGCAGTTCTTC
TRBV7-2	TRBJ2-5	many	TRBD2	CASSSPSGGQETQYF	TGTGCCAGCAGCTCCCCTAGCGGGGGACAAGAGACCCAGTACTTC
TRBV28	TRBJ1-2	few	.	CASSLGTRGERYGYTF	TGTGCCAGCAGTTTGGGTACCCGAGGGGAGCGCTATGGCTACACCTTC
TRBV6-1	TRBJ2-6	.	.	CASSERGSPSGANVLTF	TGTGCCAGCAGTGAAAGGGGCAGCCCCTCTGGGGCCAACGTCCTGACTTTC
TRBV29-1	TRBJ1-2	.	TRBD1	CGVEEGAGGVGGYTF	TGCGGCGTTGAAGAAGGGGCAGGGGGGGTCGGCGGCTACACCTTC
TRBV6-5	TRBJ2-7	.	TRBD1	CASSYDRVAYEQYF	TGTGCCAGCAGTTACGACAGGGTGGCCTACGAGCAGTACTTC
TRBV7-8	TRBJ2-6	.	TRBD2	CASSLRLAGVSGANVLTF	TGTGCCAGCAGCTTAAGATTAGCGGGGGTCTCTGGGGCCAACGTCCTGACTTTC
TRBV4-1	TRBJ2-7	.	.	CASSQQGLSDEQYF	TGCGCCAGCAGCCAACAGGGGCTTTCCGACGAGCAGTACTTC
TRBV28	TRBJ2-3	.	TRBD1	CASYPGTGGMVLDTQYF	TGTGCCAGCTATCCCGGGACAGGGGGAATGGTCTTAGATACGCAGTATTTT
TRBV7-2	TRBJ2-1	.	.	CDSSLVSYNEQFF	TGTGACAGCAGCTTAGTGAGTTACAATGAGCAGTTCTTC
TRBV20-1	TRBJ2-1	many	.	CSASQADISYNEQFF	TGCAGTGCTAGCCAGGCTGATATCTCCTACAATGAGCAGTTCTTC
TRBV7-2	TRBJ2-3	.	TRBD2	CASNLLADSSTDTQYF	TGTGCCAGCAACCTCCTAGCGGATTCTAGCACAGATACGCAGTATTTT
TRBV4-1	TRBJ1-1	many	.	CASSSDRLNTEAFF	TGCGCCAGCAGCTCAGACAGGTTAAACACTGAAGCTTTCTTT
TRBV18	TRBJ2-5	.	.	CASSPQGMETQYF	TGTGCCAGCTCACCGCAGGGGATGGAGACCCAGTACTTC
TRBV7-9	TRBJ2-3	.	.	CASSLRDFLTDTQYF	TGTGCCAGCAGCTTACGGGACTTCCTCACAGATACGCAGTATTTT